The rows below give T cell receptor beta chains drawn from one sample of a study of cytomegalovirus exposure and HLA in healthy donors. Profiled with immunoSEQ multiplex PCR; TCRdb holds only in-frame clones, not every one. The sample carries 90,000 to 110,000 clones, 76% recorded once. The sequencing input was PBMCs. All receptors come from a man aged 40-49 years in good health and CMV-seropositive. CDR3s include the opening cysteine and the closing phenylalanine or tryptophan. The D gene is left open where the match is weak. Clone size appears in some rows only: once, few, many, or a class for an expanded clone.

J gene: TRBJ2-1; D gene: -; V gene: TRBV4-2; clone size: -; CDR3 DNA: TGTGCCAGCAGCCAAGACCGGCAGGGGAACGGCAATGAGCAGTTCTTC; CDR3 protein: CASSQDRQGNGNEQFF
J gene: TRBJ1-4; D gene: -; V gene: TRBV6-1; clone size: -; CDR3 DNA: TGTGCCAGCAGTCGGGTTCAGGAGGGTGGACTGTTTTTT; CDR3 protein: CASSRVQEGGLFF
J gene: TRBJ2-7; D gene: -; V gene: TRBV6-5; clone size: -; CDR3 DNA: TGTGCCAGCAGTCCCTGGACAGACTACGAGCAGTACTTC; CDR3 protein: CASSPWTDYEQYF
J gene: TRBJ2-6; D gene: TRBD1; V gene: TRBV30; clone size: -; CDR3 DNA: TGTGCCTGGAGTCCAGGACAGGGGGCCGGGGCCAACGTCCTGACTTTC; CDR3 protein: CAWSPGQGAGANVLTF
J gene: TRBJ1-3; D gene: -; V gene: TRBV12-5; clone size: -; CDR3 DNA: TGTGCTAGTGGCCCAGGTAATCGTGACACCATATATTTT; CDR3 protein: CASGPGNRDTIYF
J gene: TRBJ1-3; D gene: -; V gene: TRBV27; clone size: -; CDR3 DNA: TGTGCCAGCAGTTTAGGACAGAGAGGAAACACCATATATTTT; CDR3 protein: CASSLGQRGNTIYF
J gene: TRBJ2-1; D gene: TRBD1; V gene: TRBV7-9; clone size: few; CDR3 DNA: TGTGCCAGCAGCTTCAGGGGGCTAGACAATGAGCAGTTCTTC; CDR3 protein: CASSFRGLDNEQFF
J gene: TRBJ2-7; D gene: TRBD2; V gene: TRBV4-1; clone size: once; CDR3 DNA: TGCGCCAGCAGCCAAGCGGTGGCTAGCGGGGCATACTCCTACGAGCAGTACTTC; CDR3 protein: CASSQAVASGAYSYEQYF
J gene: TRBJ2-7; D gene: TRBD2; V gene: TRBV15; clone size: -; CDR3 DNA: TGTGCCACCAGCAGAGGTGGCGGGAGTCCCGAGCAGTACTTC; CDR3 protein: CATSRGGGSPEQYF
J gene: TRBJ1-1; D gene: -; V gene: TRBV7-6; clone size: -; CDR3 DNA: TGTGCCAGCAGCTTTACCTCGGGGGGGAACACTGAAGCTTTCTTT; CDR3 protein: CASSFTSGGNTEAFF
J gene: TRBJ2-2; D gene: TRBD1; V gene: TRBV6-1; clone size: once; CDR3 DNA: TGTGCCAGCAGTGATCCTGACAGGGGGTACACCGGGGAGCTGTTTTTT; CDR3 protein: CASSDPDRGYTGELFF
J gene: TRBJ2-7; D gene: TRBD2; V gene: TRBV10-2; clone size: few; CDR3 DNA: TGCGCCAGCAGAGGACTAGCGGGTTTGAGCTCCTACGAGCAGTACTTC; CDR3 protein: CASRGLAGLSSYEQYF
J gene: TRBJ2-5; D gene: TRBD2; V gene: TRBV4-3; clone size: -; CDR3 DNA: TGCGCCAGCAGCCATGGGACTAGCGGGGGGGCGGAGACCCAGTACTTC; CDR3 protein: CASSHGTSGGAETQYF
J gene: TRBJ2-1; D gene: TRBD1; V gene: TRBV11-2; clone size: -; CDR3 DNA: TGTGCCAGCAGCTTTGGCCAGGGGGACTACAATGAGCAGTTCTTC; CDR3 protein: CASSFGQGDYNEQFF
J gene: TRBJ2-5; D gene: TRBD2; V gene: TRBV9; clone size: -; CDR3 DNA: TGTGCCAGCAGCGTAAACAGCGGGGGGCAAGAGACCCAGTACTTC; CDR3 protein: CASSVNSGGQETQYF
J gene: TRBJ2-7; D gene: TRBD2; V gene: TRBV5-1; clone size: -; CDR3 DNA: TGCGCCAGCAGCCACGGACTAGCGGGGTCCTACGAGCAGTACTTC; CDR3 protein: CASSHGLAGSYEQYF
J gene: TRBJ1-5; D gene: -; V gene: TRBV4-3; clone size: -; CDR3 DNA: TGCGCCAGCAGCCAAGATAGACAGACTGGGCCCCAGCATTTT; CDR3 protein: CASSQDRQTGPQHF
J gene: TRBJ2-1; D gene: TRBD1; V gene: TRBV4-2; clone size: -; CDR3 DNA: TGTGCCAGCAGCCGGTCTGGACAGGGGAGCTCCTACAATGAGCAGTTCTTC; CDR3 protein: CASSRSGQGSSYNEQFF
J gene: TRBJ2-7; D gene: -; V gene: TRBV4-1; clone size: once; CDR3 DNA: TGCGCCAGCAGCCCCAACTCCTACGAGCAGTACTTC; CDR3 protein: CASSPNSYEQYF
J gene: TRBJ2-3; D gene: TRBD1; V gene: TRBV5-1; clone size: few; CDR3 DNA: TGCGCCAGCAGCTTACAGGGGGCTTACACAGATACGCAGTATTTT; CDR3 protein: CASSLQGAYTDTQYF
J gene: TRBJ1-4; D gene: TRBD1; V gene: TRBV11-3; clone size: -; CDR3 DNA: TGTGCCAGCGCGACAGGGTCTGAAAAACTGTTTTTT; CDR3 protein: CASATGSEKLFF
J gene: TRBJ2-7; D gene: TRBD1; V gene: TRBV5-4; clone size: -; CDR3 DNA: TGTGCCAGCAGCTCGGGACAGGGTCGGGACGAGCAGTACTTC; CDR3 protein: CASSSGQGRDEQYF
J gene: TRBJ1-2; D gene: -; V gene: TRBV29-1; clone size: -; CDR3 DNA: TGCAGCGTTGTTCGAAAGGGAGGCTATGGCTACACCTTC; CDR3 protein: CSVVRKGGYGYTF
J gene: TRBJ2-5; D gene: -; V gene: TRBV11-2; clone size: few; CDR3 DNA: TGTGCCAGCAGCTTTCCTGCTACGGAGACCCAGTACTTC; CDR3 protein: CASSFPATETQYF
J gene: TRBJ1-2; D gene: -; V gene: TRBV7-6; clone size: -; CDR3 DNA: TGTGCCAGCAGCTTAGCGTCCGGGGTTTCTAAGGATGGCTACACCTTC; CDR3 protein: CASSLASGVSKDGYTF
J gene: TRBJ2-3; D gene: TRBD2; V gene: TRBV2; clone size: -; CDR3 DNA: TGTGCCAGCAGTGCTAACCCCGGACTAGCGGCTTATACGCAGTATTTT; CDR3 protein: CASSANPGLAAYTQYF
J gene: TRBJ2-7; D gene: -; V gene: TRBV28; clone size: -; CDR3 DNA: TGTGCCAGCAGTGCAGCCCCCGGGGCCTACGAGCAGTACTTC; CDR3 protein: CASSAAPGAYEQYF
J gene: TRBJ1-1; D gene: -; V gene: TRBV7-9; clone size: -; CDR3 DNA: TGTGCCAGCAGCTTAGTCAGAATGAACACTGAAGCTTTCTTT; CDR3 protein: CASSLVRMNTEAFF
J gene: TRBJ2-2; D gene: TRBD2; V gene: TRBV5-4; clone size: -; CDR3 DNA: TGTGCCAGCAGCTTCGGACTAGCGGGAGGGCTGGGAACCGGGGAGCTGTTTTTT; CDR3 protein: CASSFGLAGGLGTGELFF
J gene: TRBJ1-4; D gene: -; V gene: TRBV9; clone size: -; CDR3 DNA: TGTGCCAGCAGCGTAGGACTATCGGGGGAAAAACTGTTTTTT; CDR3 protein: CASSVGLSGEKLFF
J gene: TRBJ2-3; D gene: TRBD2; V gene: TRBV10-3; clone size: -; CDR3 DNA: TGTGCCATCAGGGGTTCCGGGACTAGCGGGACCACAGATACGCAGTATTTT; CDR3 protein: CAIRGSGTSGTTDTQYF
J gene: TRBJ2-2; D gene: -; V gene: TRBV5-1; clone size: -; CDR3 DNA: TGCGCCAGCAGCTTGCGCAGTTCGAACACCGGGGAGCTGTTTTTT; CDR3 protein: CASSLRSSNTGELFF
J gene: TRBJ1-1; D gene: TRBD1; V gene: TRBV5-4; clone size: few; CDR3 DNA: TGTGCCAGCAGACAAATTTCACGGACAGGGGGAATTGAAGCTTTCTTT; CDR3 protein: CASRQISRTGGIEAFF
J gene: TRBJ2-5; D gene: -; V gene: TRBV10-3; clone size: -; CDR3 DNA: TGTGCCATCAGTGACAGGGGAGAGACCCAGTACTTC; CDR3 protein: CAISDRGETQYF
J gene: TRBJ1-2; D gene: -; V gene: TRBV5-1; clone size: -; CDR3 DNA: TGCGCCAGCAGCTGGGGCGTGGGCTATGGCTACACCTTC; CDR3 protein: CASSWGVGYGYTF
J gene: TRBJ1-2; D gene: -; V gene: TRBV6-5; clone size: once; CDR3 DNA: TGTGCCAGCTTTAACAGGATTCCAAACTATGGCTACACCTTC; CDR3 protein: CASFNRIPNYGYTF
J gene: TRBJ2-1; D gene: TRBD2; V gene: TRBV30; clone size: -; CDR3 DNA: TGTGCCTGGACCCAAGCCCGGACTAGCGGGAAGGTTGAGCAGTTCTTC; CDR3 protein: CAWTQARTSGKVEQFF
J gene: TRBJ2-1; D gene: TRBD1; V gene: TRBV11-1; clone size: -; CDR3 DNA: TGTGCCAGCAGCTTAGAGGGGGCCGCGGAGCAGTTCTTC; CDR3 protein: CASSLEGAAEQFF
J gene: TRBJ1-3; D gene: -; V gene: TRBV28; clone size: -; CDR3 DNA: TGTGCCAGCAGTTCCCATCATACAGGGATTGGAAACACCATATATTTT; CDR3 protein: CASSSHHTGIGNTIYF
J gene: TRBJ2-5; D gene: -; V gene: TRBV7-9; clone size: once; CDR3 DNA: TGTGCCAGCAGCTCCAGTGGGGCAGCGACCCAGTACTTC; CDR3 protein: CASSSSGAATQYF
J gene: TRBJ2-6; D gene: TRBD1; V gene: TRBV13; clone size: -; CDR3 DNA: TGTGCCAGCAGCTTGGACAGGGCAAACTCTGGGGCCAACGTCCTGACTTTC; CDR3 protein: CASSLDRANSGANVLTF
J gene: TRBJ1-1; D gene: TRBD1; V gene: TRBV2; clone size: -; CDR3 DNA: TGTGCCAGCCACCGACAGGGAGTGAACACTGAAGCTTTCTTT; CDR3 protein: CASHRQGVNTEAFF
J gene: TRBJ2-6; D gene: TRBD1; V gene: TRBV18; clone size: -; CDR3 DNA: TGTGCCAGCTCAAGGGGACAGGGGAGCTCTGGGGCCAACGTCCTGACTTTC; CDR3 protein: CASSRGQGSSGANVLTF